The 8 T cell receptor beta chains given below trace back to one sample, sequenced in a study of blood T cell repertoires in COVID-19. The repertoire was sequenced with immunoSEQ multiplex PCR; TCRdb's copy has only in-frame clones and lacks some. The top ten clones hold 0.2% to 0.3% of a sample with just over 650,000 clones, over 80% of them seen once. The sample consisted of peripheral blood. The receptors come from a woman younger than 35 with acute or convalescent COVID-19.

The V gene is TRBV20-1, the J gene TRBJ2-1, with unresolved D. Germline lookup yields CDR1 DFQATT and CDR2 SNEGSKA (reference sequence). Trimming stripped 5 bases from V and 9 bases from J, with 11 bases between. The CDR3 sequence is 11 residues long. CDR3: CSAPSLSEQFF. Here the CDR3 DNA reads TGCAGTGCTCCCTCTCTGAGTGAGCAGTTCTTC.

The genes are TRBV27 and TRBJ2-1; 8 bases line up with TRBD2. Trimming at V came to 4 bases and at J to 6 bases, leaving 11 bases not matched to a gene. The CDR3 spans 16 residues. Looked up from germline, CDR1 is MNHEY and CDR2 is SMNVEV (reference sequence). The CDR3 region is CASSSYSSGGVNEQFF. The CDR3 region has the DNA TGTGCCAGCAGTTCATATAGCTCCGGGGGGGTCAATGAGCAGTTCTTC.

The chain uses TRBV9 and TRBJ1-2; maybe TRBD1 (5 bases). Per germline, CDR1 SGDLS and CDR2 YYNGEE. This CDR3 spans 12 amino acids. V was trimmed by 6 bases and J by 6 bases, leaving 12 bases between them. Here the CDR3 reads CASTGIGDGYTF. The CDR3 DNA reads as TGTGCCAGCACCGGCATAGGGGATGGCTACACCTTC.

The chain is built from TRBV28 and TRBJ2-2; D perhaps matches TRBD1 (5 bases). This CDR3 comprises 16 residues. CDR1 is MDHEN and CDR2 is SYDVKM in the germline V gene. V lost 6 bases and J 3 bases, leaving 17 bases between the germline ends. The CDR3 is CASSLGQSSYTGELFF. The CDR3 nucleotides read TGTGCCAGCAGCCTAGGACAAAGCTCATACACCGGGGAGCTGTTTTTT.

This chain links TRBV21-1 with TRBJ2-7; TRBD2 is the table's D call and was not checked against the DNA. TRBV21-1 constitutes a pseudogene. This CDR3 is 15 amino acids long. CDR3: CASSKVGRLSYEQYF. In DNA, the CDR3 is TGTGCCAGCAGCAAAGTCGGGAGGCTCTCCTACGAGCAGTACTTC.

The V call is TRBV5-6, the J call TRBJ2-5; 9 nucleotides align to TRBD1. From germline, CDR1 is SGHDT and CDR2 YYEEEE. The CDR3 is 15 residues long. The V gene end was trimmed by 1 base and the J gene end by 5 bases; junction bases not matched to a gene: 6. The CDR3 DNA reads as TGTGCCAGCAGCTTGTGGGACAGGGTTTGGGAGACCCAGTACTTC. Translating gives CASSLWDRVWETQYF.

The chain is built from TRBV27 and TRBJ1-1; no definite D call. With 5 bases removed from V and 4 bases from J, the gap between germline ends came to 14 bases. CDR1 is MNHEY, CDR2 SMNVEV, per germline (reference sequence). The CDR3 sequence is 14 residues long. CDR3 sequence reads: CASSITHLGTEAFF. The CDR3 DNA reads TGTGCCAGCAGTATCACCCACCTCGGCACTGAAGCTTTCTTT.

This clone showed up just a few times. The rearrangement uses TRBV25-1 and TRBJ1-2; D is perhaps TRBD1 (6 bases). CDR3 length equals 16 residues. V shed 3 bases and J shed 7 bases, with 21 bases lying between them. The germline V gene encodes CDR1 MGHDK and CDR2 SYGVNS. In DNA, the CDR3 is TGTGCCAGCAGTGACCTCCGGGGGGCGCGTCGTAGTGGCTACACCTTC. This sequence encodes CASSDLRGARRSGYTF.